This T cell receptor beta chain was sequenced during a study of OX40 agonist ivuxolimab in advanced cancers. Study at large: Six ivuxolimab dose levels, 0.01 to 10 mg/kg, were given intravenously every 2 weeks.

Repertoires were generated with immunoSEQ multiplex PCR, while TCRdb's copy carries only in-frame clones and drops some. The profile covers 65,000 to 80,000 clones, with approximately 88% appearing a single time and approximately 12% taken by the ten largest. The material sequenced was CD4+ or CD8+ T cells sorted from blood, taken in a trial of the OX40 agonist ivuxolimab. The source is an adult with an advanced solid tumor such as melanoma, head and neck, liver or kidney cancer.

The CDR3 is CASRIKWGSYEQYF. DNA for the CDR3: TGTGCCAGCAGAATCAAATGGGGATCCTACGAGCAGTACTTC. The rearrangement joins TRBV27 to TRBJ2-7; no firm D call. Trimming took 6 bases from V and 1 from J, leaving 13 bases between them. The CDR3 has 14 residues. Germline V CDR1 and CDR2: MNHEY, SMNVEV (reference sequence).